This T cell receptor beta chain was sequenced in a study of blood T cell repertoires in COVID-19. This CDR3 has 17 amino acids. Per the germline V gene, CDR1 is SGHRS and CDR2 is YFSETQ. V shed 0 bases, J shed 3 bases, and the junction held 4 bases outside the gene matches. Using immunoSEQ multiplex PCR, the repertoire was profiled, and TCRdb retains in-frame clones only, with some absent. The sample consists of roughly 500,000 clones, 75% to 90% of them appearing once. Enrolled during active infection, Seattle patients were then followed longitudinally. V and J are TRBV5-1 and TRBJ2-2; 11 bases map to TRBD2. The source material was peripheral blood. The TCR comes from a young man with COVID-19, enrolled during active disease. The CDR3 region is CASSLAPGLADTGELFF. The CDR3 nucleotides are TGCGCCAGCAGCTTGGCACCGGGACTAGCGGACACCGGGGAGCTGTTTTTT.